This T cell receptor beta chain appears in the sequencing data of a study of cytomegalovirus exposure and HLA in healthy donors. Study-wide points: In the roughly 130 validation repertoires, a later analysis found that first-cohort TCR clusters tended to co-occur. Researchers reported that three CMV-associated chains were confirmed in vitro as CMV antigen-specific.

On this clone: What it binds is not known.

Produced via immunoSEQ multiplex PCR; TCRdb's table is partial and in-frame only. The sample lists around 150,000 clones, roughly 89% occurring once. The CDR3 extends over 16 amino acids. V lost 4 bases and J lost 0, with 16 bases in between. Germline V CDR1 and CDR2: SGHRS, YFSETQ. The donors were members of the validation cohort comprising roughly 130 subjects, separate from the roughly 670-subject first cohort. The chain is built from TRBV5-1 and TRBJ1-2; no clear D gene. The sample consisted of PBMCs. This sequence originates from a man aged 18-30 years in good health and CMV-seropositive. Here the CDR3 reads CASSPAPGEANYGYTF. The CDR3 coding sequence is TGCGCCAGCAGCCCGGCCCCAGGTGAAGCTAACTATGGCTACACCTTC.